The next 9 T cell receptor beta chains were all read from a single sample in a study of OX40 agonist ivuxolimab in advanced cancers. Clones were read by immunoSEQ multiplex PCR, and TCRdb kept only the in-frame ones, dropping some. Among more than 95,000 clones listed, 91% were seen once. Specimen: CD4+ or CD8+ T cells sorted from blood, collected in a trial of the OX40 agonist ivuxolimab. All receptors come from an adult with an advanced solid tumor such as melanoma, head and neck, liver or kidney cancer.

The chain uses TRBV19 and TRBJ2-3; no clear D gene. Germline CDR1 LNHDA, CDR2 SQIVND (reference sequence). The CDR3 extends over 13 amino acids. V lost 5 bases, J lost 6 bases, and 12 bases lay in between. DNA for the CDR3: TGTGCCAGTAGTGACACCCCCGGCGATACGCAGTATTTT. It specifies CASSDTPGDTQYF.

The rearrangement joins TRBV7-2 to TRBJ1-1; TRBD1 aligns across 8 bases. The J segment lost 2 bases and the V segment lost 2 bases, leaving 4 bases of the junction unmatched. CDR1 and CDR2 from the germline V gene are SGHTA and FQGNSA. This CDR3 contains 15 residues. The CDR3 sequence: CASSLQGAQNTEAFF. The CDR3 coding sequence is TGTGCCAGCAGCTTACAGGGGGCTCAAAACACTGAAGCTTTCTTT.

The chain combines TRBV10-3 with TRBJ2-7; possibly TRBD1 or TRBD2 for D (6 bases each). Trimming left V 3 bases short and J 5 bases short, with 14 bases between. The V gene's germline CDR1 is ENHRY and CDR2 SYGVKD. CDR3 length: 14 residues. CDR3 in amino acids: CAISEPGGGNEQYF. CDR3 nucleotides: TGTGCCATCAGTGAACCCGGGGGCGGCAACGAGCAGTACTTC.

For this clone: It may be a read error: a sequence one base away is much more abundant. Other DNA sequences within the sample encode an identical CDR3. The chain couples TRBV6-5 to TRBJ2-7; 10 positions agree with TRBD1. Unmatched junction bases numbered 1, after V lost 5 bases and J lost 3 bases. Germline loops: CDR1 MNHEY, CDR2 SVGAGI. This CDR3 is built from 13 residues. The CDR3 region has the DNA TGTGCCAGCAGTCGGGACAGGGGCTACGAGCAGTACTTC. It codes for CASSRDRGYEQYF.

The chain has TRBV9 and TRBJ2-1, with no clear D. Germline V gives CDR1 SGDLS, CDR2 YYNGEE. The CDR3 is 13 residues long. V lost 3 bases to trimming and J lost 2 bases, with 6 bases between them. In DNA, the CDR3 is TGTGCCAGCAGCGCCCAAACCTACAATGAGCAGTTCTTC. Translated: CASSAQTYNEQFF.

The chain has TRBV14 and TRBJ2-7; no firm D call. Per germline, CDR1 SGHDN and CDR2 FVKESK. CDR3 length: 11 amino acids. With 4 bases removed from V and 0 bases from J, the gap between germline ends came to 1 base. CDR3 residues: CASSPSYEQYF. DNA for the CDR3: TGTGCCAGCAGCCCCTCCTACGAGCAGTACTTC.

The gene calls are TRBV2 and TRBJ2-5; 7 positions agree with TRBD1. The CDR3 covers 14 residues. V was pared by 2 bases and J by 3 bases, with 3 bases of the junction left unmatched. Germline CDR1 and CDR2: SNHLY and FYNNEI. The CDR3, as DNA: TGTGCCAGCAGTGAACTGACAGGGAAAGAGACCCAGTACTTC. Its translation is CASSELTGKETQYF.

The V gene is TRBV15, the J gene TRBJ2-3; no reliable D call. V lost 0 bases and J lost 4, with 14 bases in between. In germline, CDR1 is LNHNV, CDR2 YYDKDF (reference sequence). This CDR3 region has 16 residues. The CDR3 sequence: CATSRDPGYVADTQYF. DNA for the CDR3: TGTGCCACCAGCAGAGACCCAGGATATGTCGCAGATACGCAGTATTTT.

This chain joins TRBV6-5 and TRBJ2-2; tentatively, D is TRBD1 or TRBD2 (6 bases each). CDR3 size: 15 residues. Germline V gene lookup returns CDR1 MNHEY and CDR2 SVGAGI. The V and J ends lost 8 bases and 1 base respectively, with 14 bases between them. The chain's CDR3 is CASSGAGLNTGELFF. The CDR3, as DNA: TGTGCCAGCTCGGGGGCGGGACTGAACACCGGGGAGCTGTTTTTT.